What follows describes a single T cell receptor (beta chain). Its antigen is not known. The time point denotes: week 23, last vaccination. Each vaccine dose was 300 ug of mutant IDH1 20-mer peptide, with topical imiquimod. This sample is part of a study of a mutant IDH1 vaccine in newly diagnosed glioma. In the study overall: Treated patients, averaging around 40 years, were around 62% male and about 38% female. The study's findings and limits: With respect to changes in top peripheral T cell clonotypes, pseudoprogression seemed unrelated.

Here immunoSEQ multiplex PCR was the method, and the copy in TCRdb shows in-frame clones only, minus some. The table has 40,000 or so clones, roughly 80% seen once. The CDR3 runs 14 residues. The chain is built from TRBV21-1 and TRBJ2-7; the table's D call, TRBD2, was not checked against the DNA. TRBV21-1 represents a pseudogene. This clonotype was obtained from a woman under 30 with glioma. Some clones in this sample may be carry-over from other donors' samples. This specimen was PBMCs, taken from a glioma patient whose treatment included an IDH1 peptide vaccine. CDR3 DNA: TGTGCCAGCAGCCCACACGGGTCCTCCTACGAGCAGTACTTC. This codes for CASSPHGSSYEQYF.